This TCR beta chain was captured in a study of T cell repertoires in cytomegalovirus infection. At the level of the study: Public TCR beta signature analysis indicated the presence of both CMV infection and matching HLA type. Findings of the study overall: In two of eight donors, the top clonotype was HLA-C-restricted CMV-specific. Based on cumulative public TCR beta family frequency, carriers of CMV plus the relevant HLA were identified.

On this clonotype itself: Its cognate antigen is unknown.

TCRdb recomputed calls from the reads with MiXCR, one row per CDR3 protein. The table includes approximately 400,000 distinct CDR3 sequences, roughly 31% detected once. V shed 0 bases and J 6 bases; nucleotides not matched to a gene: 7. This CDR3 region has 15 residues. Per the germline V gene, CDR1 is SGHRS and CDR2 is YFSETQ. V and J are TRBV5-1 and TRBJ1-2, with 8 positions matching TRBD1. Sequenced material: PBMCs. This receptor was obtained from a human donor in good health (CMV status not recorded). Some clones in this sample may be carry-over from other donors' samples. In DNA, the CDR3 is TGCGCCAGCAGCTTGGTTGGGACAGGTGACAATGGCTACACCTTC. Translated, it gives CASSLVGTGDNGYTF.